This T cell receptor (beta chain) was recorded in a study of circulating and synovial CD4+ cells in juvenile arthritis. V was clipped by 0 bases and J by 0 bases, with 3 bases between them. The V gene's germline CDR1 is MNHEY and CDR2 SVGAGI. CDR3 size: 14 residues. Clones were sequenced by immunoSEQ multiplex PCR, and TCRdb holds only the in-frame ones, with some missing. Of 25,000 to 35,000 clones in the sample, 80% to 95% were seen once. Input material: CD4+ T cells from blood. This chain connects TRBV6-5 to TRBJ2-1; D is ambiguous. The TCR was taken from a human donor with juvenile idiopathic arthritis. The CDR3 bases are TGTGCCAGCAGTTACTCGAGCTCCTACAATGAGCAGTTCTTC. It is translated as CASSYSSSYNEQFF.